Listed here are 10 T cell receptor beta chains from one sample, sequenced in a study of radiotherapy plus CTLA-4 blockade in lung cancer. This table comes from immunoSEQ multiplex PCR, and its TCRdb copy is limited to in-frame clones, with some not included. Of some 46,000 clones listed, more than 70% are singletons. Sequencing used peripheral blood, obtained from a patient treated with radiotherapy plus ipilimumab. Receptors were obtained from a human donor with non-small cell lung cancer whose response to radiotherapy plus ipilimumab could not be evaluated.

The chain links TRBV27 to TRBJ2-1, with 10 bases aligning to TRBD2. Trimming cost V 3 bases and J 1 base; bases outside gene matches: 9. Germline CDR1 MNHEY, CDR2 SMNVEV (reference sequence). This CDR3 has 18 residues. This CDR3 is CASSFGLAVRGSYNEQFF. The CDR3 bases are TGTGCCAGCAGTTTCGGACTAGCGGTCAGAGGGTCCTACAATGAGCAGTTCTTC.

The V gene is TRBV5-1, the J gene TRBJ1-2; 7 bases line up with TRBD1. Germline V gene lookup returns CDR1 SGHRS and CDR2 YFSETQ. V shed 4 bases, J shed 0 bases, and the junction held 9 bases outside the gene matches. The CDR3 contains 16 residues. CDR3 nucleotides: TGCGCCAGCAGCCTAGGGACAGAACGAGCTAACTATGGCTACACCTTC. This sequence encodes CASSLGTERANYGYTF.

The chain employs TRBV6-5 and TRBJ2-7; D not certain. V lost 2 bases and J 5 bases, leaving 10 bases between the germline ends. The germline V gene encodes CDR1 MNHEY and CDR2 SVGAGI. The CDR3 consists of 13 residues. The CDR3 is CASSYPHTHEQYF. In nucleotides, the CDR3 is TGTGCCAGCAGTTACCCTCACACACACGAGCAGTACTTC.

The chain employs TRBV7-2 and TRBJ1-2; 7 bases map to TRBD1. Trimming took 0 bases from V and 4 from J; bases not matched to a gene: 5. The CDR3 extends over 15 amino acids. Germline V gene data show CDR1 as SGHTA and CDR2 as FQGNSA. The CDR3: CASSLADRPSYGYTF. As DNA, the CDR3 is TGTGCCAGCAGCTTAGCGGACAGGCCCTCCTATGGCTACACCTTC.

This chain's CDR3 is CASRRQDSSYEQYF. The DNA for the CDR3 is TGCGCCAGCAGGAGACAGGACAGCTCCTACGAGCAGTACTTC. The chain carries TRBV5-1 and TRBJ2-7, with D perhaps TRBD1 (6 bases). V was trimmed by 5 bases and J by 0 bases, leaving 12 bases between them. Germline V gene sequence: CDR1 SGHRS, CDR2 YFSETQ. The CDR3 is 14 residues long.

The gene calls are TRBV19 and TRBJ2-1; TRBD2 agrees at 8 bases. Germline loops: CDR1 LNHDA, CDR2 SQIVND (reference sequence). The CDR3 has 13 amino acids. V lost 6 bases to trimming and J lost 10 bases; unmatched junction nucleotides: 8. The DNA for the CDR3 is TGTGCCAGTAGCGGTACTAGCGGCGGCGAGCAGTTCTTC. Residues: CASSGTSGGEQFF.

The gene calls are TRBV2 and TRBJ1-1, with D perhaps matching TRBD1 (6 bases). CDR1 SNHLY and CDR2 FYNNEI come from the germline V gene. This CDR3 is built from 14 residues. Trimming shortened V by 7 bases and J by 3 bases, and 15 bases separated the two germline ends. Written as DNA, the CDR3 is TGTGCCAGCAATATACAGGGATCGGACACTGAAGCTTTCTTT. As protein: CASNIQGSDTEAFF.

The V and J genes are TRBV4-2 and TRBJ1-1, with a weak D call TRBD1 (5 bases). The V end was cut by 5 bases, the J end by 2 bases, with 21 bases between. The CDR3 runs to 17 residues. Per the germline V gene, CDR1 is LGHNA and CDR2 is YNFKEQ. Written as DNA, the CDR3 is TGTGCCAGCAGCGAACGCTTGCGGGGCAGCACCAACACTGAAGCTTTCTTT. It yields the protein CASSERLRGSTNTEAFF.

The chain employs TRBV7-9 and TRBJ2-7; D is uncertain. The CDR3 is 11 residues long. V was pared by 4 bases and J by 4 bases, with 5 bases between. Germline V gene lookup returns CDR1 SEHNR and CDR2 FQNEAQ (reference sequence). For the CDR3, the DNA is TGTGCCAGCAGCTCCCGGTACGAGCAGTACTTC. Amino acid sequence: CASSSRYEQYF.

This sequence joins TRBV12-5 and TRBJ2-3; TRBD2 matches at 7 bases. Germline CDR1 and CDR2: LGHNT and FRNRAP. The CDR3 has 14 amino acids. The V segment lost 6 bases and the J segment 4 bases; nucleotides outside the gene matches: 7. DNA of the CDR3: TGTGCTAGTGGGGTGGATGGGGGGGCAGATACGCAGTATTTT. Residues: CASGVDGGADTQYF.